Following are 13 T cell receptor beta chains from one sample sequenced in a study of T-cell memory formation after mild COVID-19. In TCRdb, the 5' RACE reads were re-called with MiXCR into one record per CDR3 protein. The repertoire holds fewer than 200,000 distinct CDR3 sequences, with about a fifth as singletons. The sample comprised PBMCs or a T cell subset sorted from them (not recorded which). The receptors derive from an adult woman who had mild COVID-19 (a few samples of this study predate the infection). Cell type and time point are not known.

The genes are TRBV7-2 and TRBJ1-2; D is undetermined. Per germline, CDR1 SGHTA and CDR2 FQGNSA. The CDR3 runs 16 residues. Deletions cut 5 bases from V and 4 bases from J, with 20 bases between. The CDR3 loop reads CASSRSPPGPLYGYTF. The CDR3 DNA follows: TGTGCCAGCAGCCGATCTCCTCCCGGGCCGCTCTATGGCTACACCTTC.

This clonotype was detected only a few times. The genes are TRBV15 and TRBJ2-2, with 9 bases that match TRBD1. CDR3 length equals 16 residues. Losses at the gene ends were 1 base for V and 7 bases for J; bases not matched to a gene: 7. In germline, CDR1 is LNHNV, CDR2 YYDKDF (reference sequence). The CDR3 loop is CATSRAGTGSVGELFF. The CDR3 DNA reads TGTGCCACCAGCAGAGCCGGGACAGGGTCGGTCGGGGAGCTGTTTTTT.

This clonotype came up a few times. V gene TRBV5-4 combines with J gene TRBJ1-1, with D unclear. Deletions cut 2 bases from V and 2 bases from J, with 10 bases between. Looked up from germline, CDR1 is SGHNT and CDR2 is YYREEE (reference sequence). The CDR3 is 14 residues long. The CDR3 loop is CASSFDWGNTEAFF. CDR3 coding DNA: TGTGCCAGCAGCTTTGATTGGGGAAACACTGAAGCTTTCTTT.

In its sample, this clonotype was seen a few times. This chain joins TRBV29-1 and TRBJ1-2; D gene ambiguous. CDR3 length: 11 residues. The V gene's germline CDR1 is SQVTM and CDR2 ANQGSEA. V lost 4 bases to trimming and J lost 6 bases, with 9 bases between them. The CDR3 nucleotides are TGCAGCGTTGTTGAAGGGAATGGCTACACCTTC. This sequence encodes CSVVEGNGYTF.

V usage is TRBV10-3 and J usage is TRBJ2-5; the match to TRBD2 covers 9 bases. The CDR3 extends over 15 amino acids. Germline V gene sequence: CDR1 ENHRY, CDR2 SYGVKD. V gave up 6 bases and J gave up 4 bases; unmatched junction bases: 9. CDR3 protein: CAISATTSGVETQYF. In DNA, the CDR3 is TGTGCCATCAGCGCAACGACTAGCGGCGTAGAGACCCAGTACTTC.

CDR3 loop: CASSPRTGSSYEQYF. The CDR3 bases are TGTGCCAGCAGCCCAAGGACGGGGAGCTCCTACGAGCAGTACTTC. The chain carries TRBV9 and TRBJ2-7; D is possibly TRBD2 (5 bases). CDR1 is SGDLS and CDR2 is YYNGEE in the germline V gene. CDR3 length: 15 amino acids. Trimming removed 4 bases from V and 0 bases from J, with 14 bases in between.

This chain joins TRBV19 and TRBJ1-1; D may be TRBD1 (5 bases). Germline CDR1 LNHDA, CDR2 SQIVND (reference sequence). The CDR3 is 14 residues long. Trimming took 6 bases from V and 4 from J, leaving 15 bases between them. As DNA, the CDR3 is TGTGCCAGTAGCTACAGGTCCCCGGGCACTGAAGCTTTCTTT. Its protein is CASSYRSPGTEAFF.

The V gene is TRBV7-6, the J gene TRBJ2-7, with TRBD1 identical over 10 bases. The CDR3 is 14 amino acids. J gave up 5 bases and V 5 bases, and 6 bases lay outside the gene matches. CDR1 and CDR2 (germline): SGHVS, FNYEAQ. CDR3 protein: CASSTRTGGHEQYF. Here the CDR3 DNA reads TGTGCCAGCAGCACTCGGACAGGGGGTCACGAGCAGTACTTC. Full variable domain (outside the CDR3, taken from reference TRBV7-6 and TRBJ2-7): GAGVSQSPRYKVTKRGQDVALRCDPISGHVSLYWYRQALGQGPEFLTYFNYEAQQDKSGLPNDRFSAERPEGSISTLTIQRTEQRDSAMYRCASSTRTGGHEQYFGPGTRLTVT.

The chain employs TRBV29-1 and TRBJ1-4; D call uncertain. Germline CDR1 SQVTM, CDR2 ANQGSEA. The germline V and J ends were trimmed by 1 base and 8 bases, with 14 bases remaining between them. CDR3 length: 14 residues. DNA of the CDR3: TGCAGCGTTGAAGCAGGCGGCCAAGAAGAAAAACTGTTTTTT. The encoded protein is CSVEAGGQEEKLFF.

This clonotype was seen a few times. V gene TRBV4-3 combines with J gene TRBJ2-1; 10 positions match TRBD1. This CDR3 region has 19 residues. J gave up 2 bases and V 0 bases, and 10 bases lay outside the gene matches. Germline V gene data show CDR1 as LGHNA and CDR2 as YSLEER. CDR3 DNA sequence: TGCGCCAGCAGCCAAGAGGGCTACCGGACAGGGGGGACCTACAATGAGCAGTTCTTC. Residues: CASSQEGYRTGGTYNEQFF.

Only a few counts were recorded for this clonotype. V usage is TRBV7-6 and J usage is TRBJ2-5; D unresolved. V was shortened by 1 base and J by 4 bases, with 13 bases between the two germline ends. The CDR3 contains 15 residues. Germline V gene lookup returns CDR1 SGHVS and CDR2 FNYEAQ. CDR3 DNA: TGTGCCAGCAGCTTAGGCGCCAGCGCGCGAGAGACCCAGTACTTC. It yields the protein CASSLGASARETQYF.

The chain employs TRBV27 and TRBJ2-7, with D perhaps matching TRBD1 (5 bases). CDR3 length equals 14 residues. V lost 8 bases, J lost 4 bases, and 18 bases lay in between. CDR1 MNHEY and CDR2 SMNVEV come from the germline V gene (reference sequence). This CDR3 is CASGWGQRWYEQYF. The CDR3 DNA sequence: TGTGCCAGCGGCTGGGGCCAGAGATGGTACGAGCAGTACTTC.

This clonotype has just a few counts. In nucleotides, the CDR3 is TGTGCCAGCAGCCTCTTGGGACTAGCGGGCTTAGATGAGCAGTTCTTC. This encodes CASSLLGLAGLDEQFF. The V and J genes are TRBV9 and TRBJ2-1; 12 bases line up with TRBD2. V lost 4 bases and J lost 8; bases outside the gene matches: 10. CDR3 length: 16 residues. The germline CDR1 and CDR2 sequences are SGDLS and YYNGEE.